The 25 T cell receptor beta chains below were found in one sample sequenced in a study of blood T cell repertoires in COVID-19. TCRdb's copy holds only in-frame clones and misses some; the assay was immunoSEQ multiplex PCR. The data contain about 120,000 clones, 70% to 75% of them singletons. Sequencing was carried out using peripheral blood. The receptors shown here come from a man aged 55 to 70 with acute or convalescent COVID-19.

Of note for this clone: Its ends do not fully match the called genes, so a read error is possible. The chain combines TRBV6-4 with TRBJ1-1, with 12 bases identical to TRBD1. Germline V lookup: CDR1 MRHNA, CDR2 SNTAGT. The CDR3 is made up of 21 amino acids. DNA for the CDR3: TGTGCCAGCAGAGACTGGCGGGACAGGGGGCCACGACCCAATATGAACACTGAAGCTTTCTTT. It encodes CASRDWRDRGPRPNMNTEAFF.

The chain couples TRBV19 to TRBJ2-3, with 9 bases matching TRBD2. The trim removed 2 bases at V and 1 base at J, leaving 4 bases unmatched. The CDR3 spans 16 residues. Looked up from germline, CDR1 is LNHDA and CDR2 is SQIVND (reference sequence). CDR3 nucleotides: TGTGCCAGTAGTATATCTAGCGGGGCCCGCACAGATACGCAGTATTTT. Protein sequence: CASSISSGARTDTQYF.

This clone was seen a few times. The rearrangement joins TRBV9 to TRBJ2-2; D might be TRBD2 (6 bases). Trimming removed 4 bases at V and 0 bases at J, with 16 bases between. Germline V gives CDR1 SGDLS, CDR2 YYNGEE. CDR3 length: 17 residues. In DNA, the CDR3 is TGTGCCAGCAGCCCGAGAGGTAGCGGCCCGAACACCGGGGAGCTGTTTTTT. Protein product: CASSPRGSGPNTGELFF.

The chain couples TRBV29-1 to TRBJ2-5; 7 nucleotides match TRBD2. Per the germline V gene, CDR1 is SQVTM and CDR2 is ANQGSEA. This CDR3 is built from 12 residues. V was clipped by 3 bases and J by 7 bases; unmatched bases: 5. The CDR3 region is CSVEGGSWTQYF. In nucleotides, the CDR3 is TGCAGCGTTGAGGGGGGGTCCTGGACCCAGTACTTC.

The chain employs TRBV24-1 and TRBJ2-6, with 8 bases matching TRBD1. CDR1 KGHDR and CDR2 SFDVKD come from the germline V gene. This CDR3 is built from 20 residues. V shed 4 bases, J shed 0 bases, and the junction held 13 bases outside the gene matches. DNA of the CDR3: TGTGCCACCAGTGACCCCCGGGACAGGTCTTCTCTCTCTGGGGCCAACGTCCTGACTTTC. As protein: CATSDPRDRSSLSGANVLTF.

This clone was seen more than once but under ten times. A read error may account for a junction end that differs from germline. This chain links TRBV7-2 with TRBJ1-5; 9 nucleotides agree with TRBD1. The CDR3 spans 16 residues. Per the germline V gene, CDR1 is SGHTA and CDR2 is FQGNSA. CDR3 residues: CASSLGGTGSTQPQHF. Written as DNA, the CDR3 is TGTGCCAGCAGCTTAGGAGGGACAGGGAGCACTCAGCCCCAGCATTTT.

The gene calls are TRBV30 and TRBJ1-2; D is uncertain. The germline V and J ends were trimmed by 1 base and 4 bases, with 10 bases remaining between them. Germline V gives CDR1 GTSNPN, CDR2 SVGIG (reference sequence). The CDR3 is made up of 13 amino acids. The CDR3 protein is CAWSGADLYGYTF. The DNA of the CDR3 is TGTGCCTGGAGTGGAGCTGATCTCTATGGCTACACCTTC.

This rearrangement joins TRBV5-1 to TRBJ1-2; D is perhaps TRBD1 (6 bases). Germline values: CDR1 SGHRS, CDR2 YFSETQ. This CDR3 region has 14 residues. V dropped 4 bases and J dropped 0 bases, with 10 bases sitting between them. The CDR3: CASSQQGSNYGYTF. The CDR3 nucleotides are TGCGCCAGCAGCCAACAGGGATCTAACTATGGCTACACCTTC.

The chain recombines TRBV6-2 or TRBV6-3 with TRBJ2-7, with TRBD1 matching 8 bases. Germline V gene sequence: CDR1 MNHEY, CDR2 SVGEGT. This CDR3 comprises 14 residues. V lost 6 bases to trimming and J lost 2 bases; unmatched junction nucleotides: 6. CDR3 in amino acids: CASRPDRGTYEQYF. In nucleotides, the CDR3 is TGTGCCAGCAGACCTGACAGGGGTACCTACGAGCAGTACTTC.

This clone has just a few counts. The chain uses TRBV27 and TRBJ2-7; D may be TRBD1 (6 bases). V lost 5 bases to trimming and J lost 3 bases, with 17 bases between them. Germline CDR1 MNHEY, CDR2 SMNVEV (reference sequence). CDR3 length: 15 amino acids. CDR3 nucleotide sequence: TGTGCCAGCAGTCCGAGGACAGTCCTCAGCTACGAGCAGTACTTC. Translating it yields CASSPRTVLSYEQYF.

The CDR3 DNA sequence: TGTGCCAGCAGGCCGACAGCATTACCTGGCTACACCTTC. Its translation is CASRPTALPGYTF. The J gene is TRBJ1-2, the V gene TRBV28; TRBD1 might be the D (5 bases). Germline-derived CDR1 and CDR2 are MDHEN and SYDVKM. Trimming stripped 6 bases from V and 7 bases from J, with 15 bases between. The CDR3 has 13 amino acids.

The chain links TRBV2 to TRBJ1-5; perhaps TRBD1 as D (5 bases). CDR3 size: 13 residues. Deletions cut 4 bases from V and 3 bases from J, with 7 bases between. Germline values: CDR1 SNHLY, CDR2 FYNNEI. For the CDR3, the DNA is TGTGCCAGCAGTGCAGGGCCCAATCAGCCCCAGCATTTT. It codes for CASSAGPNQPQHF.

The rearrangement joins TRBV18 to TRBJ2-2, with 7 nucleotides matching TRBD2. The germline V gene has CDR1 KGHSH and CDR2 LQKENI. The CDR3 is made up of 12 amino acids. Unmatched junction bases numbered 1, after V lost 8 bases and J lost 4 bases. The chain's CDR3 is CASGGGTGELFF. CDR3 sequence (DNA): TGTGCCAGCGGCGGGGGCACCGGGGAGCTGTTTTTT.

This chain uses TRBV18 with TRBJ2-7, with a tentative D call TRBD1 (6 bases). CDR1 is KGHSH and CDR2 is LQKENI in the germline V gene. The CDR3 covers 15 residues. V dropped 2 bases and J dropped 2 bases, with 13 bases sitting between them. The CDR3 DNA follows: TGTGCCAGCTCACCATCGAGACAGGAGCCCTACGAGCAGTACTTC. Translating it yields CASSPSRQEPYEQYF.

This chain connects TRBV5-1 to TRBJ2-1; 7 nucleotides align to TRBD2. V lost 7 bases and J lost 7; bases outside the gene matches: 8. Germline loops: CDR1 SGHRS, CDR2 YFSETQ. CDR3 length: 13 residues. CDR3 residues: CASAAIGGNEQFF. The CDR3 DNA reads TGCGCCAGCGCCGCCATCGGGGGGAATGAGCAGTTCTTC.

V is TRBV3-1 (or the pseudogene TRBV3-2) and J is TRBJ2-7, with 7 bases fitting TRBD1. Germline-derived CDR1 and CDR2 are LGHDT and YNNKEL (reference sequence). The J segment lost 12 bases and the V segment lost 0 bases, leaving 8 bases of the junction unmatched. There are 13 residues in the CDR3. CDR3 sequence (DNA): TGTGCCAGCAGCCAAGATGGGACGACAGGGCTGTACTTC. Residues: CASSQDGTTGLYF.

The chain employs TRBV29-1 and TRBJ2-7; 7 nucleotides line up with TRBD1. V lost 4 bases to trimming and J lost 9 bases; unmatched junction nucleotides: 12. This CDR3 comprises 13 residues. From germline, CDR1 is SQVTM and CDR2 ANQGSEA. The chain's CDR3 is CSVVNGQATGQYF. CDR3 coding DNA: TGCAGCGTTGTTAACGGACAGGCGACTGGGCAGTACTTC.

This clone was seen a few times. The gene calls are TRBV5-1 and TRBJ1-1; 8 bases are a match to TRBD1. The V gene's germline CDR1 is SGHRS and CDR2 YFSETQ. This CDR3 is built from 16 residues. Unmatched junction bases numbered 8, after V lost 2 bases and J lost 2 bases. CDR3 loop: CASSFLGDRGNTEAFF. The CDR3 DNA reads TGCGCCAGCAGCTTTTTGGGTGACAGGGGCAACACTGAAGCTTTCTTT.

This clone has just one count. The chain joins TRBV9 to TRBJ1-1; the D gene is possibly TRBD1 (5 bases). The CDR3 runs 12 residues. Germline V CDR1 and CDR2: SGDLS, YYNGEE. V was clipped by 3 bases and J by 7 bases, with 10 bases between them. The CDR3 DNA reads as TGTGCCAGCAGCGGGGAACAGGTTGAAGCTTTCTTT. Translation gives CASSGEQVEAFF.

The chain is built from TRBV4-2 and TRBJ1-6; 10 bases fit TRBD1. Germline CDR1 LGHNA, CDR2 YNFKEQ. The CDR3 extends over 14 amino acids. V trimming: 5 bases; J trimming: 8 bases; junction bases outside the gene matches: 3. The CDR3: CASSRTGGDSPLHF. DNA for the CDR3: TGTGCCAGCAGCAGGACAGGGGGGGATTCACCCCTCCACTTT.

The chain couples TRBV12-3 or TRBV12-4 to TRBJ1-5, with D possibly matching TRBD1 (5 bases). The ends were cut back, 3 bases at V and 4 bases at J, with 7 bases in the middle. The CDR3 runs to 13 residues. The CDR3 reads CASSFQGNQPQHF. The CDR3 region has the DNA TGTGCCAGCAGTTTTCAGGGTAATCAGCCCCAGCATTTT.

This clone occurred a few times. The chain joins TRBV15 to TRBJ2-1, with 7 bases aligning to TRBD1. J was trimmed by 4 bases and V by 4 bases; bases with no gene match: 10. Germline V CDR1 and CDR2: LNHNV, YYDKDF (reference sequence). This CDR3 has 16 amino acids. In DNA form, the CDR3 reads TGTGCCACCAGCACTCGAACCGGGACAGCTTACAATGAGCAGTTCTTC. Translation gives CATSTRTGTAYNEQFF.

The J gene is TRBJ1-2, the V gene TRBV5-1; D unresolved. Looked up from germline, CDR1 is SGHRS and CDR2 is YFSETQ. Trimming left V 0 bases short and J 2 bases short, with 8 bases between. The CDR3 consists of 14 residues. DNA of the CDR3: TGCGCCAGCAGCTTGGATACTGTCAACTATGGCTACACCTTC. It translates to CASSLDTVNYGYTF. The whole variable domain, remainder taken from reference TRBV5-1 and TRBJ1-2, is KAGVTQTPRYLIKTRGQQVTLSCSPISGHRSVSWYQQTPGQGLQFLFEYFSETQRNKGNFPGRFSGRQFSNSRSEMNVSTLELGDSALYLCASSLDTVNYGYTFGSGTRLTVV.

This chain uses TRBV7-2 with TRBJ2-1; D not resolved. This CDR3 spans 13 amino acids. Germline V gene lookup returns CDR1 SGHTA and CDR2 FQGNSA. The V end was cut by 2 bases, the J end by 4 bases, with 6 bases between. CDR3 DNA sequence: TGTGCCAGCAGCTTAATGCGTTACAATGAGCAGTTCTTC. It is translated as CASSLMRYNEQFF.

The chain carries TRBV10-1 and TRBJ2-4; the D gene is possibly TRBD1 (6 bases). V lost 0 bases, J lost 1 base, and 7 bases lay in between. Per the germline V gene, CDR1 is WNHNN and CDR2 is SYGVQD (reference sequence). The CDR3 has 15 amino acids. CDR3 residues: CASSESQGAKNIQYF. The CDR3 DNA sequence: TGCGCCAGCAGTGAGTCGCAGGGGGCCAAAAACATTCAGTACTTC.